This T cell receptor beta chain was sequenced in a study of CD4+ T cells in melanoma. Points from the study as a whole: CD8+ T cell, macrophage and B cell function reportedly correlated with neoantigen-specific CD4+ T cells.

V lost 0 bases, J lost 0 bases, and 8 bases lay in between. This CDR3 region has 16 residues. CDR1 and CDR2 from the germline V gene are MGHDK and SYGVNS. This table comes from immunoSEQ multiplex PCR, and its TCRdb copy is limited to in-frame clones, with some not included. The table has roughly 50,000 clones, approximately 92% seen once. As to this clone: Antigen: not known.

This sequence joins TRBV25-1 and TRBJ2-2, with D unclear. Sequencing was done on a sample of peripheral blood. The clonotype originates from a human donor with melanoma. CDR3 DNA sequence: TGTGCCAGCAGTGAATATTACGCCTCGAACACCGGGGAGCTGTTTTTT. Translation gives CASSEYYASNTGELFF. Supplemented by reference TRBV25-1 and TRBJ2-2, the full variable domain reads EADIYQTPRYLVIGTGKKITLECSQTMGHDKMYWYQQDPGMELHLIHYSYGVNSTEKGDLSSESTVSRIRTEHFPLTLESARPSHTSQYLCASSEYYASNTGELFFGEGSRLTVL.